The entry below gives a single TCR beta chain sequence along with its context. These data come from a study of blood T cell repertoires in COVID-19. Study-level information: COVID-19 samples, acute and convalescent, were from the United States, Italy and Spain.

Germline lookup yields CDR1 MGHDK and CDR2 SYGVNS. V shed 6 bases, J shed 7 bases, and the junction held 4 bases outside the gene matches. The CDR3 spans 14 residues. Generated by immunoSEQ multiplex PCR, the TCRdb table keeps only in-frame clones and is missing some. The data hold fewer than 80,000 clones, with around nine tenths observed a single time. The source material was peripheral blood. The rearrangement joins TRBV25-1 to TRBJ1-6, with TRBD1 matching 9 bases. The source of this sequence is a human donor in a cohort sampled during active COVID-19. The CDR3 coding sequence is TGTGCCAGCAGACCGGGACAGGGAAATTCACCCCTCCACTTT. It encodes CASRPGQGNSPLHF.